The clone carrying this T cell receptor beta chain was picked up a small number of times. The antigen is not known. This entry comes from a study of human T cells and chemical hapten exposure. For the study at large: For sensitization, 2% DPC was applied to an approximately 2 cm by approximately 2 cm patch of upper inner arm skin. Overall study findings and caveats: Patch test score was positively correlated with the counts of PT1 expanded TCRs. Expanded TCRs produced significantly more large CDR3 similarity clusters than controls did.

Germline loops: CDR1 MDHEN, CDR2 SYDVKM. This CDR3 comprises 15 residues. With V trimmed by 5 bases and J by 4 bases, 9 bases remained unmatched. Time point described: patch test 3, about 24 weeks after DPC sensitization. Treatment indicated: therapeutic diphenylcyclopropenone sensitization with weekly scalp DPC. Unfractionated whole blood yielded total RNA. Each patch-test visit's blood sample preceded patch application. Each CDR3 protein is one row after TCRdb ran MiXCR on the RACE reads. The data hold 35,000 to 45,000 distinct CDR3 sequences, with approximately 11% observed a single time. Specimen: whole blood, collected in connection with sensitization to the hapten diphenylcyclopropenone (DPC). The TCR comes from a woman aged 40 to 50 with alopecia areata. Some clones in this sample may be carry-over from other donors' samples. The chain couples TRBV28 to TRBJ2-3, with 7 bases lining up with TRBD2. CDR3: CASSPPRGSADTQYF. CDR3 DNA: TGTGCCAGCAGTCCACCCCGCGGGAGCGCAGATACGCAGTATTTT.